Below, 8 T cell receptor beta chains from the same sample are listed, as sequenced in a study of blood T cell repertoires in COVID-19. The repertoire was sequenced with immunoSEQ multiplex PCR; TCRdb's copy has only in-frame clones and lacks some. The sample records roughly 150,000 clones, 80% to 85% being singletons. Sequencing input: peripheral blood. These receptors were taken from a man aged 65 to 79 with active or convalescent COVID-19.

The chain combines TRBV25-1 with TRBJ2-7; D possibly corresponds to TRBD1 (7 bases). V lost 2 bases and J lost 4, with 15 bases in between. CDR3 size: 15 residues. CDR1 MGHDK and CDR2 SYGVNS come from the germline V gene. This chain's CDR3 is CASSEGVAGGYEQYF. CDR3 DNA sequence: TGTGCCAGCAGTGAAGGGGTGGCAGGGGGGTACGAGCAGTACTTC.

This sequence joins TRBV27 and TRBJ1-5, with TRBD1 identical over 7 bases. The germline gives CDR1 MNHEY, CDR2 SMNVEV (reference sequence). The V and J ends lost 2 bases and 0 bases, in that order; junction bases with no gene match: 4. This CDR3 spans 16 amino acids. CDR3 sequence: CASSLEGQYSNQPQHF. CDR3 in DNA: TGTGCCAGCAGTTTAGAGGGACAGTATAGCAATCAGCCCCAGCATTTT.

Only a few counts were recorded for this clone. The chain links TRBV7-2 to TRBJ1-4; perhaps TRBD1 as D (6 bases). V gave up 5 bases and J gave up 8 bases, with 18 bases separating them. CDR1 and CDR2 from the germline V gene are SGHTA and FQGNSA. The CDR3 length is 15 residues. The CDR3 sequence is CASSPSGGRWEKLFF. The CDR3, as DNA: TGTGCCAGCAGCCCAAGCGGGGGGCGCTGGGAAAAACTGTTTTTT.

The chain joins TRBV7-9 to TRBJ1-5, with D possibly being TRBD1 (6 bases). V shed 6 bases and J shed 8 bases, with 14 bases lying between them. CDR1 and CDR2 from the germline V gene are SEHNR and FQNEAQ (reference sequence). The CDR3 runs 13 residues. CDR3: CASSPDSAKPQHF. Here the CDR3 DNA reads TGTGCCAGCAGTCCGGACAGCGCCAAGCCCCAGCATTTT.

The V and J genes are TRBV30 and TRBJ2-7, with 8 nucleotides matching TRBD2. Germline CDR1 and CDR2: GTSNPN and SVGIG (reference sequence). The junction had 9 bases not matched to a gene; V was cut back by 3 bases and J by 5 bases. The CDR3 has 14 amino acids. The CDR3 sequence is CAWSGRGTWHEQYF. Here the CDR3 DNA reads TGTGCCTGGAGCGGGAGGGGGACGTGGCACGAGCAGTACTTC.

In its sample, this clone was seen a few times. This chain uses TRBV13 with TRBJ1-1, with D hard to call. The V gene lost 5 bases and the J gene lost 5 bases, with 9 bases spanning the gap. In germline, CDR1 is PRHDT, CDR2 FYEKMQ (reference sequence). The CDR3 covers 12 residues. In DNA form, the CDR3 reads TGTGCCAGCAGCCCTCGGTGGACTGAAGCTTTCTTT. Its protein is CASSPRWTEAFF. Using reference TRBV13 and TRBJ1-1 for the parts outside the CDR3, the full variable domain is AAGVIQSPRHLIKEKRETATLKCYPIPRHDTVYWYQQGPGQDPQFLISFYEKMQSDKGSIPDRFSAQQFSDYHSELNMSSLELGDSALYFCASSPRWTEAFFGQGTRLTVV.

This chain connects TRBV5-1 to TRBJ2-5; D is uncertain. The CDR3 consists of 15 residues. CDR1 and CDR2 from the germline V gene are SGHRS and YFSETQ. Trimming stripped 2 bases from V and 3 bases from J, with 14 bases between. Here the CDR3 DNA reads TGCGCCAGCAGCTTTACCCACCCAGAGGAAGAGACCCAGTACTTC. Translating gives CASSFTHPEEETQYF.

The chain has TRBV6-6 and TRBJ1-1; perhaps TRBD1 as D (5 bases). Trimming removed 8 bases from V and 1 base from J, with 14 bases in between. This CDR3 contains 14 residues. Germline V gives CDR1 MNHNY, CDR2 SVGAGI (reference sequence). This CDR3 reads CASGEQAPNTEAFF. In DNA form, the CDR3 reads TGTGCCAGCGGAGAACAGGCACCGAACACTGAAGCTTTCTTT.